Given below is one T cell receptor (beta chain) in context. Antigen: not known. This sample is part of a study of T cell clones after liver transplantation. Across the study: Graft-donor-reactive sequences were compared with third-party-reactive TCRbeta sequences from pre-transplant mixed lymphocyte reactions. Blood was drawn pre-transplant, before withdrawal, and after full or failed withdrawal.

The germline gives CDR1 SGHAT, CDR2 FQNNGV. Trimming removed 1 base from V and 0 bases from J; junction bases left unmatched: 6. The CDR3 totals 17 residues. Unstimulated PBMCs were sorted into CD3+CD4+ and CD3+CD8+ populations. The protocol was immunoSEQ multiplex PCR, while the TCRdb copy is restricted to in-frame clones and leaves out a portion. Found here are 9,800 or so clones, 72% of them singletons; the top ten hold roughly 23%. Overall study results and limits: A significant post-transplant drop in circulating graft-donor-reactive CD4 TCRbeta sequences occurred in most of the 8 subjects.

The chain links TRBV11-2 to TRBJ1-5; 7 bases match TRBD1. This TCR was sampled from a human patient who received a liver transplant. T cells may partly derive from the graft donor. This sample comprised CD8+ T cells from blood, obtained at the approximately 16-month timepoint. The CDR3 here is CASSLGGGPYSNQPQHF. DNA of the CDR3: TGTGCCAGCAGCTTAGGAGGGGGCCCTTATAGCAATCAGCCCCAGCATTTT.